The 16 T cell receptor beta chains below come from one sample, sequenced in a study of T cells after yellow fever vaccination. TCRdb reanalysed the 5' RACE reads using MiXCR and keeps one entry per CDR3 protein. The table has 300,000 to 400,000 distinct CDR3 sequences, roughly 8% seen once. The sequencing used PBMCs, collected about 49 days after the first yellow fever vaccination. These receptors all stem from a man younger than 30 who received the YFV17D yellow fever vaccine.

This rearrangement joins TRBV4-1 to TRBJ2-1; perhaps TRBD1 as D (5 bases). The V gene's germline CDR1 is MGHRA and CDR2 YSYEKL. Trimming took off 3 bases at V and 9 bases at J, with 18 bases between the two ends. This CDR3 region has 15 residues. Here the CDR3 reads CASSQTPLWGGEQFF. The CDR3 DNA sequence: TGCGCCAGCAGCCAGACCCCCCTTTGGGGCGGTGAGCAGTTCTTC.

DNA for the CDR3: TGTGCTAGTGGTTCGACCGGGACAGGGGTCTACGAGCAGTACTTC. As protein: CASGSTGTGVYEQYF. The J gene is TRBJ2-7, the V gene TRBV12-5; TRBD1 aligns across 10 bases. With 4 bases clipped from V and 3 bases from J, the junction kept 6 bases outside the gene matches. Germline V gene data show CDR1 as LGHNT and CDR2 as FRNRAP. The CDR3 has 15 amino acids. Full variable domain (remainder filled in from reference TRBV12-5 and TRBJ2-7): DARVTQTPRHKVTEMGQEVTMRCQPILGHNTVFWYRQTMMQGLELLAYFRNRAPLDDSGMPKDRFSAEMPDATLATLKIQPSEPRDSAVYFCASGSTGTGVYEQYFGPGTRLTVT.

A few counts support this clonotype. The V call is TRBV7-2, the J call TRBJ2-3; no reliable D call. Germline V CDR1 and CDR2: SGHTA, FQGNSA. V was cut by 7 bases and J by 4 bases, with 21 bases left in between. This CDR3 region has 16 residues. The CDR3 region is CASNLRIRAPADTQYF. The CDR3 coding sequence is TGTGCCAGCAACCTAAGGATAAGGGCGCCCGCAGATACGCAGTATTTT.

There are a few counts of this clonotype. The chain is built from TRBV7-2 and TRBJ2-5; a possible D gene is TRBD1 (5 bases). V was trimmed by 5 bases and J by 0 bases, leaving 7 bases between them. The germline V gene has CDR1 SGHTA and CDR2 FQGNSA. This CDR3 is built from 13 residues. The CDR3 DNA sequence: TGTGCCAGCAGCCGACAGAACCAAGAGACCCAGTACTTC. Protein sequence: CASSRQNQETQYF.

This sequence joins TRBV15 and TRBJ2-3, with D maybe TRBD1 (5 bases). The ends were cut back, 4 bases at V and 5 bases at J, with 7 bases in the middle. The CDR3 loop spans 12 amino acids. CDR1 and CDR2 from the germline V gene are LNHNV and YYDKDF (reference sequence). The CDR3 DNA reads TGTGCCACCAGCATCCAGGGAGATACGCAGTATTTT. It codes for CATSIQGDTQYF.

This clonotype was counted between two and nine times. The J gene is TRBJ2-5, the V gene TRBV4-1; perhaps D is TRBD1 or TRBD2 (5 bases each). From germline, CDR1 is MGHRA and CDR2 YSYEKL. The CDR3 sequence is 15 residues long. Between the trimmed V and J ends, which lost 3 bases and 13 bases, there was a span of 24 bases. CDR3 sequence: CASSHILRGLRVLYF. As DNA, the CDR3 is TGCGCCAGCAGCCATATACTGAGGGGCTTAAGGGTGCTGTACTTC.

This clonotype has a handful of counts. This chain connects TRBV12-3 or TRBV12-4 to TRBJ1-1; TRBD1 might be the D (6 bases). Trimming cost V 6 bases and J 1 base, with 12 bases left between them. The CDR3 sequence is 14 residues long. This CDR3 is CASRHRAGNTEAFF. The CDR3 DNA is TGTGCCAGCAGGCACAGGGCAGGGAACACTGAAGCTTTCTTT.

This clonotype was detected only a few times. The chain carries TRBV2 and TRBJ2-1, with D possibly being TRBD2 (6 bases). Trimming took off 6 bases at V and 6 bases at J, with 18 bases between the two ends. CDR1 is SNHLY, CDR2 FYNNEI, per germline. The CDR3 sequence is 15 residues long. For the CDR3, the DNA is TGTGCCAGCAGGACGCGGGCAGCGGGCCTCAATGAGCAGTTCTTC. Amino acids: CASRTRAAGLNEQFF. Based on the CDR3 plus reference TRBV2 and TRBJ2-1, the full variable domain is EPEVTQTPSHQVTQMGQEVILRCVPISNHLYFYWYRQILGQKVEFLVSFYNNEISEKSEIFDDQFSVERPDGSNFTLKIRSTKLEDSAMYFCASRTRAAGLNEQFFGPGTRLTVL.

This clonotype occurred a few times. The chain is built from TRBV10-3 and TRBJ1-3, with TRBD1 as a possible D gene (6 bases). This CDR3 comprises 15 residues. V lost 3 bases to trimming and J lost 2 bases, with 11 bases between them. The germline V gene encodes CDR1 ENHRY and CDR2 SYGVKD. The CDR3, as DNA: TGTGCCATCAGTGACGGGACATCGGCTGGAAACACCATATATTTT. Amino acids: CAISDGTSAGNTIYF.

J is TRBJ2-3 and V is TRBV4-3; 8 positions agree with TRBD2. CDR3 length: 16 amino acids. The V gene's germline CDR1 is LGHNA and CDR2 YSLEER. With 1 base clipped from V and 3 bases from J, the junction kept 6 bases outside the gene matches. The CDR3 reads CASSQAGGPSTDTQYF. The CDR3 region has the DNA TGCGCCAGCAGCCAAGCGGGGGGGCCGTCGACAGATACGCAGTATTTT.

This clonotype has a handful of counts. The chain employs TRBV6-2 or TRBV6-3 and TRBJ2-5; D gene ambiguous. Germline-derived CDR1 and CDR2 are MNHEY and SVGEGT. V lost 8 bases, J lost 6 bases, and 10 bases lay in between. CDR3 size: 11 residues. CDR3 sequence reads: CASGQGKTQYF. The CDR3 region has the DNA TGTGCCAGCGGGCAAGGGAAGACCCAGTACTTC.

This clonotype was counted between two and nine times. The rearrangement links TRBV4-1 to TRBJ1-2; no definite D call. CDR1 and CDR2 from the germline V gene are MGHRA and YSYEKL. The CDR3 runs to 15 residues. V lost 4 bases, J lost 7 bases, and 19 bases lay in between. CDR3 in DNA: TGCGCCAGCAGCCGTCCGGGAGGGAGGAGTCGTGGCTACACCTTC. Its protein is CASSRPGGRSRGYTF.

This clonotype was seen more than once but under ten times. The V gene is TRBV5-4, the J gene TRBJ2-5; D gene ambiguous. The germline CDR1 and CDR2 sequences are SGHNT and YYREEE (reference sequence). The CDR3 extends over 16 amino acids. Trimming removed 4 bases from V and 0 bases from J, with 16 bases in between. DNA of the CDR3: TGTGCCAGCAGCCGCGGAAGCTCCTCCGACCAAGAGACCCAGTACTTC. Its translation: CASSRGSSSDQETQYF.

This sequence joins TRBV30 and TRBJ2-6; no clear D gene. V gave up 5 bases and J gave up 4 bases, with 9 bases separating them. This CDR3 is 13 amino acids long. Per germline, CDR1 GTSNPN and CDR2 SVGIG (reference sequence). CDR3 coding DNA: TGTGCCTGGTCGTTGGGAGGGGCCAACGTCCTGACTTTC. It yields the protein CAWSLGGANVLTF.

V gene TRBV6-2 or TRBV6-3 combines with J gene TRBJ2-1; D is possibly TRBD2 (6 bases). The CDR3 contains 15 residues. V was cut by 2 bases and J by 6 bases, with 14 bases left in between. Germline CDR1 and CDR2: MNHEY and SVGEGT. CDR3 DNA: TGTGCCAGCAGTTACCCCCGGGGGAATGCCAATGAGCAGTTCTTC. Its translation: CASSYPRGNANEQFF.

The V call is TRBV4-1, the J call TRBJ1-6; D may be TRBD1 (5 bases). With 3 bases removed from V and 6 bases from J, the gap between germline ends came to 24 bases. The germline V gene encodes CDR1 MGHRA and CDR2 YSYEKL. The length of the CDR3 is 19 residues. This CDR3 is CASSHQTRGPRFRNSPLHF. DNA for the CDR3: TGCGCCAGCAGCCACCAAACGCGGGGACCAAGGTTTCGTAATTCACCCCTCCACTTT.